The source of this T cell receptor (beta chain) is a study of T cells in Graves' hyperthyroidism and ophthalmopathy. The germline CDR1 and CDR2 sequences are SQVTM and ANQGSEA. The CDR3 is 13 residues long. Authors of the study amplified TCR beta CDR3 regions from RNA transcripts. TCR CDR3 underwent first-round RT-PCR with the HTBI primer set. TCRdb called the multiplex PCR reads again in MiXCR, with one record for every CDR3 protein. The table records 750,000 to 950,000 distinct CDR3 sequences, 35% to 40% of them present only once. Note on this clonotype: What it recognizes is unknown. A much larger clone lies a single base off, so this may be a read error.

General observations from the study: A median roughly six months before onset, the model predicted ophthalmopathy. Most thyroid-expanded clonotypes above 0.001 were also found in blood.

The clonotype was recovered from a young man with Graves' hyperthyroidism. Material for sequencing was blood. The chain employs TRBV29-1 and TRBJ1-1; a possible D gene is TRBD1 (5 bases). Here the CDR3 reads CSGSVRADTETFF. Here the CDR3 DNA reads TGCAGCGGATCCGTCCGGGCGGACACTGAAACTTTCTTT.